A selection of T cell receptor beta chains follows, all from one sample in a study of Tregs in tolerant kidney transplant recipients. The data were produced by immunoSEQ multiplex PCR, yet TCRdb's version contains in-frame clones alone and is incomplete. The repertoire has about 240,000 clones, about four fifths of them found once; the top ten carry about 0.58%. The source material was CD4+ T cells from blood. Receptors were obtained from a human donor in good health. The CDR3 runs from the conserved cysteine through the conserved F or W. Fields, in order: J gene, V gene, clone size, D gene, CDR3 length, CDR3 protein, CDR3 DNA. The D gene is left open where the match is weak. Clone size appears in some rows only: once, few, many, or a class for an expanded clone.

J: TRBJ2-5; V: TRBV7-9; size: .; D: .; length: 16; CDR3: CASSFRQDPSQETQYF; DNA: TGTGCCAGCAGCTTTCGACAGGATCCCTCACAAGAGACCCAGTACTTC
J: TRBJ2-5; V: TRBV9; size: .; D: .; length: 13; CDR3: CASSVLLGETQYF; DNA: TGTGCCAGCAGCGTACTTCTCGGCGAGACCCAGTACTTC
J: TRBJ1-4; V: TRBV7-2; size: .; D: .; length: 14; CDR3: CASSLGLRGEKLFF; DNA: TGTGCCAGCAGCCTAGGACTGCGAGGTGAAAAACTGTTTTTT
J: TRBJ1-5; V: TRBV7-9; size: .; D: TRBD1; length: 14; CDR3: CASSRDSRNQPQHF; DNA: TGTGCCAGCAGCCGGGACAGCCGGAATCAGCCCCAGCATTTT
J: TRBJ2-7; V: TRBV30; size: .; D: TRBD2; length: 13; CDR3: CAWSTLAGTRQYF; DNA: TGTGCCTGGAGTACCCTAGCGGGAACAAGGCAGTACTTC
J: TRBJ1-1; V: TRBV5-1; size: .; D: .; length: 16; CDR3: CASSLDRVVENTEAFF; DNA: TGCGCCAGCAGCTTGGACAGGGTAGTAGAGAACACTGAAGCTTTCTTT
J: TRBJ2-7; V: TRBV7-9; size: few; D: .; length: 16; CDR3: CASSRLQFCPPYEQYF; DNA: TGTGCCAGCAGCCGATTACAGTTTTGCCCCCCCTACGAGCAGTACTTC
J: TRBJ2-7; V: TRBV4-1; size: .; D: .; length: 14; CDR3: CASSQDPRVYEQYF; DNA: TGCGCCAGCAGCCAGGACCCCAGGGTCTACGAGCAGTACTTC
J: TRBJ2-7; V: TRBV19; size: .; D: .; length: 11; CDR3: CASSNYYEQYF; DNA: TGTGCCAGTTCCAACTACTACGAGCAGTACTTC
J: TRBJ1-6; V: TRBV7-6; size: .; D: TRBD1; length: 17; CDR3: CASSLSTGTGGYSPLHF; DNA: TGTGCCAGCAGCTTATCCACAGGGACAGGGGGCTATTCACCCCTCCACTTT
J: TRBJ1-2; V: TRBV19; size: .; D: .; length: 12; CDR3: CASSMLGYGYTF; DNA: TGTGCCAGTAGTATGCTTGGCTATGGCTACACCTTC
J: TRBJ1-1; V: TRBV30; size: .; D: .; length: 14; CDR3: CASYRGLVNTEAFF; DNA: TGTGCCTCCTACCGGGGGCTAGTGAACACTGAAGCTTTCTTT
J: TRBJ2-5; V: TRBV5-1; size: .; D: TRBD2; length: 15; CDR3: CASSLSSGDRETQYF; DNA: TGCGCCAGCAGCTTGTCCAGCGGGGATCGGGAGACCCAGTACTTC
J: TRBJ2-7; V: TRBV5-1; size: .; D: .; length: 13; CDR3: CASSWGLTYEQYF; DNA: TGCGCCAGCAGCTGGGGATTAACCTACGAGCAGTACTTC
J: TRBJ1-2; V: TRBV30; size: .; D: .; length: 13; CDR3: CAWSVSRDYGYTF; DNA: TGTGCCTGGAGTGTAAGCCGAGACTATGGCTACACCTTC
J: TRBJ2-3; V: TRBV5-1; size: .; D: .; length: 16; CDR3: CASSLGTGALTDTQYF; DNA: TGCGCCAGCAGCTTGGGGACGGGGGCCCTCACAGATACGCAGTATTTT
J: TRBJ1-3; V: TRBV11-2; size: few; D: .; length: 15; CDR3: CASSLVGTGRNTIYF; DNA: TGTGCCAGCAGCTTAGTTGGAACAGGTCGGAACACCATATATTTT
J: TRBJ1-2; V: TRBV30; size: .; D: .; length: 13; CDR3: CAWSPRVGYGYTF; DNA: TGTGCCTGGAGTCCGAGGGTAGGGTATGGCTACACCTTC
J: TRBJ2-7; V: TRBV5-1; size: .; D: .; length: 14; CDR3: CASSLVGTPYEQYF; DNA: TGCGCCAGCAGCTTGGTCGGGACACCATACGAGCAGTACTTC
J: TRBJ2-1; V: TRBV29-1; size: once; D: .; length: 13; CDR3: CSGSPQSYNEQFF; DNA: TGCAGCGGTAGCCCTCAGTCCTACAATGAGCAGTTCTTC
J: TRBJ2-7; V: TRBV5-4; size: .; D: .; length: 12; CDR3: CASSLASYEQYF; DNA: TGTGCCAGCAGCTTGGCTTCCTACGAGCAGTACTTC
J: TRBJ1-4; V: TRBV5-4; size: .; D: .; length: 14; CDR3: CASSLQGFNEKLFF; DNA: TGTGCCAGCAGCTTACAGGGCTTTAATGAAAAACTGTTTTTT
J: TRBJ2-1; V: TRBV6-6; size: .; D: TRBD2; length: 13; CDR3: CASISGSYNEQFF; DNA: TGTGCCAGCATTAGCGGGAGTTACAATGAGCAGTTCTTC
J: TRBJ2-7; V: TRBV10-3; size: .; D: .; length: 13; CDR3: CAIEEGDRDEQYF; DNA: TGTGCCATCGAAGAGGGAGATAGGGACGAGCAGTACTTC
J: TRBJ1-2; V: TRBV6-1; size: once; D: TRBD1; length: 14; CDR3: CASSIDRGMDGYTF; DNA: TGTGCCAGCAGCATTGACAGGGGAATGGATGGCTACACCTTC
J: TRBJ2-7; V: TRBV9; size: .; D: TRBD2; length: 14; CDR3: CASSGTSGNYEQYF; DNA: TGTGCCAGCAGCGGGACTAGCGGAAACTACGAGCAGTACTTC
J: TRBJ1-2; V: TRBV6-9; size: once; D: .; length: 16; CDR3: CASSGVRDIELYGYTF; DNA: TGTGCCAGCAGCGGGGTACGGGACATTGAACTTTATGGCTACACCTTC
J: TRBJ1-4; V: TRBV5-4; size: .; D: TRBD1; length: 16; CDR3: CASSPGQGGPNEKLFF; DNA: TGTGCCAGCAGCCCGGGACAGGGAGGCCCTAATGAAAAACTGTTTTTT